Detailed here is one TCR beta chain. Its antigen is undetermined. CDR1 and CDR2 (germline): SGHKS, YYEKEE (reference sequence). The J segment lost 6 bases and the V segment lost 2 bases, leaving 3 bases of the junction unmatched. This CDR3 contains 15 residues. This entry belongs to a study of shared clonotypes between healthy human individuals. Genomic DNA (from each subset) was split evenly across several immunoSEQ plates. The method was immunoSEQ multiplex PCR; TCRdb's version includes in-frame clones alone and lacks a portion of them. The sample gives about 1,900,000 clones, less than 95% of which show up once; approximately 1% is in the top ten. The naive CD8 fraction comprised CD45RO-negative cells positively selected for CCR7 and excluded terminally differentiated effector memory CD45RA+ cells. General study points: Among four donors, about 4.6% of naive CD4 clonotypes were found in common.

This chain links TRBV5-5 with TRBJ1-4, with 11 positions matching TRBD1. Input material: naive CD8+ T cells sorted from blood. The origin of this receptor is a man aged 18 to 29 in good health. The CDR3 here is CASSLPGQGDEKLFF. CDR3 nucleotides: TGTGCCAGCAGCTTACCGGGACAGGGGGATGAAAAACTGTTTTTT.